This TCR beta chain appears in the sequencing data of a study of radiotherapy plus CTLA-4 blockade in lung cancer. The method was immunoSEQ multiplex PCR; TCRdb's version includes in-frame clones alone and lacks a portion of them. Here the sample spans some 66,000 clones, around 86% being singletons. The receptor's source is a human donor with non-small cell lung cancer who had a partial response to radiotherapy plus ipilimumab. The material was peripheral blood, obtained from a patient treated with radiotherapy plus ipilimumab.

The chain's CDR3 is CASSILAGLRETQYF. The CDR3 DNA is TGTGCCAGTAGTATCTTAGCGGGTTTACGAGAGACCCAGTACTTC. The V and J genes are TRBV19 and TRBJ2-5; 7 bases map to TRBD2. Germline trimming cut 3 bases from V and 4 bases from J; bases unmatched to any gene: 8. The CDR3 runs 15 residues. CDR1 LNHDA and CDR2 SQIVND come from the germline V gene (reference sequence).